These T cell receptor beta chains were read from a single sample in a study of OX40 agonist ivuxolimab in advanced cancers. TCRdb's table, derived via immunoSEQ multiplex PCR, lists solely in-frame clones and lacks some. The profile covers fewer than 80,000 clones, with around 85% appearing a single time and approximately 0.78% taken by the ten largest. This specimen was CD4+ or CD8+ T cells sorted from blood, taken in a trial of the OX40 agonist ivuxolimab. The receptors were gathered from an adult with an advanced solid tumor such as melanoma, head and neck, liver or kidney cancer. Both conserved end residues are part of each CDR3. The D gene is left open where the match is weak. A row's size may be missing; if present it is once, few, many or a size class.

V,size,D,J,CDR3,DNA
TRBV27,NA,NA,TRBJ1-5,CASSFQRNQPQHF,TGTGCCAGCAGTTTCCAGCGCAATCAGCCCCAGCATTTT
TRBV11-3,NA,NA,TRBJ1-1,CASSQSRGGSRAFF,TGTGCCAGCAGCCAATCTCGAGGGGGAAGTAGAGCTTTCTTT
TRBV7-9,few,NA,TRBJ1-2,CASSLNTAGYGYTF,TGTGCCAGCAGCTTAAACACCGCAGGCTATGGCTACACCTTC
TRBV7-9,NA,NA,TRBJ1-1,CASSLGSSEAFF,TGTGCCAGCAGCTTAGGCAGTTCTGAAGCTTTCTTT
TRBV23-1,NA,NA,TRBJ2-4,CASSQSGQTGKNIQYF,TGCGCCAGCAGTCAATCGGGCCAAACCGGCAAAAACATTCAGTACTTC
TRBV7-9,NA,NA,TRBJ1-6,CASSRTVDNSPLHF,TGTGCCAGCAGTAGGACAGTTGATAATTCACCCCTCCACTTT
TRBV7-2,NA,TRBD1,TRBJ2-2,CASSSLQGAGTGELFF,TGTGCCAGCAGCTCACTACAGGGGGCGGGAACCGGGGAGCTGTTTTTT
TRBV19,NA,NA,TRBJ1-4,CASSRDSTNEKLFF,TGTGCCAGTAGTAGGGACTCAACTAATGAAAAACTGTTTTTT
TRBV5-1,NA,NA,TRBJ2-1,CASSVLGTDYNEQFF,TGCGCCAGCAGCGTTCTGGGGACCGATTACAATGAGCAGTTCTTC
TRBV19,few,NA,TRBJ1-2,CASSPRAGYGYTF,TGTGCCAGTAGTCCCAGGGCGGGGTATGGCTACACCTTC
TRBV27,NA,TRBD1,TRBJ1-6,CASSSQGATLHF,TGTGCCAGCAGTTCACAGGGGGCCACCCTCCACTTT
TRBV29-1,few,NA,TRBJ2-3,CSVEPMSPRDTQYF,TGCAGCGTTGAACCGATGTCCCCGAGAGATACGCAGTATTTT
TRBV5-1,NA,NA,TRBJ1-2,CASSPVGGTGGYTF,TGCGCCAGCAGCCCGGTAGGAGGGACGGGCGGCTACACCTTC
TRBV29-1,NA,NA,TRBJ2-7,CSVGVGTYEQYF,TGCAGCGTTGGGGTCGGCACCTACGAGCAGTACTTC
TRBV9,NA,NA,TRBJ1-1,CASSVEGLVNTEAFF,TGTGCCAGCAGCGTAGAAGGACTAGTGAACACTGAAGCTTTCTTT
TRBV2,NA,TRBD2,TRBJ2-1,CASSDPGLAGPRTLVF,TGTGCCAGCAGTGACCCAGGGCTAGCGGGACCCCGGACGCTGGTCTTC
TRBV15,NA,NA,TRBJ2-4,CATSRDGDSKNIQYF,TGTGCCACCAGCAGAGATGGCGACAGCAAAAACATTCAGTACTTC
TRBV7-9,NA,NA,TRBJ1-1,CASSFGRVGNTEAFF,TGTGCCAGCAGCTTCGGCAGGGTCGGGAACACTGAAGCTTTCTTT
TRBV11-2,NA,NA,TRBJ2-3,CASSLDYNTQYF,TGTGCCAGCAGCTTAGATTACAATACGCAGTATTTT
TRBV29-1,few,NA,TRBJ1-1,CSVGGTRGAFF,TGCAGCGTTGGGGGAACGAGAGGAGCTTTCTTT
TRBV4-3,NA,NA,TRBJ2-2,CASSQSPQRLRTGELFF,TGCGCCAGCAGCCAATCCCCTCAGCGTCTGAGGACCGGGGAGCTGTTTTTT
TRBV7-2,NA,TRBD2,TRBJ2-5,CASSSGLAGSPQETQYF,TGTGCCAGCAGCTCGGGACTAGCGGGGTCCCCCCAAGAGACCCAGTACTTC
TRBV28,NA,TRBD1,TRBJ1-5,CASPPSGTGDVQPQHF,TGTGCCAGCCCACCCTCCGGGACAGGGGATGTCCAGCCCCAGCATTTT
TRBV27,NA,TRBD2,TRBJ2-3,CASSRAGASTDTQYF,TGTGCCAGCAGCCGAGCGGGGGCGAGCACAGATACGCAGTATTTT
TRBV5-1,NA,NA,TRBJ2-1,CASRAEGDEQFF,TGCGCCAGCAGGGCTGAAGGAGATGAGCAGTTCTTC
TRBV28,NA,TRBD2,TRBJ2-1,CASSLGGGGIYNEQFF,TGTGCCAGCAGCCTCGGTGGGGGGGGGATCTACAATGAGCAGTTCTTC
TRBV19,NA,NA,TRBJ1-6,CASSSEGQNSPLHF,TGTGCCTCGTCCTCCGAAGGGCAGAATTCACCCCTCCACTTT
TRBV10-1,NA,TRBD1,TRBJ2-7,CASSESRQGAAEQYF,TGCGCCAGCAGTGAGTCTCGACAGGGGGCCGCCGAGCAGTACTTC
TRBV11-2,NA,TRBD2,TRBJ2-3,CASSPTSGGDTQYF,TGTGCCAGCAGCCCGACTAGCGGGGGAGATACGCAGTATTTT
TRBV19,NA,TRBD2,TRBJ2-7,CASSDGLAGVYEQYF,TGTGCCAGTAGTGATGGACTAGCGGGAGTGTACGAGCAGTACTTC
TRBV5-1,NA,TRBD2,TRBJ2-5,CASSWTSGGAKTQYF,TGCGCCAGCAGCTGGACTAGCGGGGGGGCGAAGACCCAGTACTTC
TRBV28,NA,NA,TRBJ2-5,CASNPGGARETQYF,TGTGCCAGCAATCCGGGCGGGGCGCGGGAGACCCAGTACTTC
TRBV10-3,NA,NA,TRBJ2-2,CAISESMVGGELFF,TGTGCCATCAGTGAGTCGATGGTTGGCGGGGAGCTGTTTTTT
TRBV11-2,NA,TRBD2,TRBJ2-7,CASRDGTSLSEQYF,TGTGCCAGTAGGGACGGGACTAGTCTCTCCGAGCAGTACTTC
TRBV4-3,NA,NA,TRBJ1-5,CASSQVYGGPGGNQPQHF,TGCGCCAGCAGCCAAGTATACGGGGGCCCGGGAGGCAATCAGCCCCAGCATTTT
TRBV19,medium-sized,TRBD1,TRBJ1-4,CASSIIGQGLEKLFF,TGTGCCAGTAGTATAATTGGACAGGGGTTGGAAAAACTGTTTTTT
TRBV7-2,NA,NA,TRBJ2-7,CASSSHPGGTQSFPYEQYF,TGTGCCAGCAGCTCTCACCCTGGGGGGACTCAAAGTTTCCCCTACGAGCAGTACTTC
TRBV19,NA,NA,TRBJ1-4,CASGGGAKLFF,TGTGCCAGTGGAGGGGGAGCAAAACTGTTTTTT
TRBV5-5,NA,NA,TRBJ2-3,CASSLARGAPDTQYF,TGTGCCAGCAGCTTGGCTCGGGGGGCCCCAGATACGCAGTATTTT
TRBV10-3,NA,TRBD1,TRBJ2-1,CAISETVGQGANEQFF,TGTGCCATCAGTGAGACTGTTGGACAGGGGGCAAATGAGCAGTTCTTC
TRBV11-3,NA,NA,TRBJ2-5,CASSFEGYRGGAETQYF,TGTGCCAGCAGCTTTGAGGGTTACCGAGGGGGGGCAGAGACCCAGTACTTC
TRBV30,NA,TRBD2,TRBJ2-7,CAWGQAGGNYEQYF,TGTGCCTGGGGGCAAGCGGGAGGGAACTACGAGCAGTACTTC
TRBV30,NA,NA,TRBJ2-7,CAWSETSSYEQYF,TGTGCCTGGAGTGAGACTAGCTCCTACGAGCAGTACTTC
TRBV5-1,NA,TRBD2,TRBJ2-5,CASTSGASGIRETQYF,TGCGCCAGCACCTCAGGGGCTAGCGGGATCCGAGAGACCCAGTACTTC
TRBV18,NA,NA,TRBJ2-2,CASSLGDTGELFF,TGTGCCAGCTCACTAGGGGACACCGGGGAGCTGTTTTTT
TRBV10-3,NA,NA,TRBJ2-3,CAISASRTGGVDTQYF,TGTGCCATCAGTGCCTCTAGAACGGGCGGGGTAGATACGCAGTATTTT
TRBV11-2,NA,NA,TRBJ2-7,CASSIRGGYEQYF,TGTGCCAGCAGCATTCGTGGCGGCTACGAGCAGTACTTC
TRBV12-5,NA,TRBD2,TRBJ2-7,CASGLGPGLAVGEQYF,TGTGCTAGTGGTTTGGGTCCCGGGCTAGCGGTCGGGGAGCAGTACTTC
TRBV7-2,NA,NA,TRBJ1-1,CAGSGMNTEAFF,TGTGCCGGTTCCGGAATGAACACTGAAGCTTTCTTT
TRBV1,NA,NA,TRBJ1-2,CASSQEGLTDRDHYGYTF,TGCGCCAGCAGCCAAGAGGGTCTCACGGACAGGGACCACTATGGCTACACCTTC
TRBV11-2,NA,NA,TRBJ1-6,CASILSGANSPLHF,TGTGCCAGCATCCTCTCAGGGGCTAATTCACCCCTCCACTTT
TRBV7-9,NA,TRBD1,TRBJ1-3,CASSLGQGVGNTIYF,TGTGCCAGCAGCTTGGGACAGGGGGTTGGAAACACCATATATTTT
TRBV15,NA,TRBD1,TRBJ1-2,CATSRGQGYNYGYTF,TGTGCCACCAGCAGAGGACAGGGCTACAACTATGGCTACACCTTC
TRBV7-2,NA,NA,TRBJ1-5,CASSLTRDAYQPQHF,TGTGCCAGCAGCTTAACCAGGGACGCTTATCAGCCCCAGCATTTT